Listed below are T cell receptor beta chains from one sample, sequenced in a study of blood T cell repertoires in COVID-19. Measured with immunoSEQ multiplex PCR; TCRdb has only the in-frame clones, and not every one. This table has 310,000 or so clones, approximately 86% appearing once. The sequenced material came from peripheral blood. The source of these receptors is a man aged 25-45 years with COVID-19, enrolled during active disease. The CDR3 runs from the conserved cysteine through the conserved F or W. The D gene is left open where the match is weak. Some rows have no size entry. The others give once, few or many, or a class for an expanded clone.

d_gene	abundance	v_gene	j_gene	CDR3nt	CDR3aa
TRBD2	.	TRBV11-2	TRBJ2-1	TGTGCCAGCAGCCCAAGCGGGGTATCCTACAATGAGCAGTTCTTC	CASSPSGVSYNEQFF
TRBD2	.	TRBV24-1	TRBJ2-1	TGTGCCACCAGTGAGTTGGGACTAGCGGGAGACTTATTTGCCGATGAGCAGTTCTTC	CATSELGLAGDLFADEQFF
TRBD1	few	TRBV2	TRBJ1-5	TGTGCCAGCAGTGGACAGGGGTATCAGCCCCAGCATTTT	CASSGQGYQPQHF
.	.	TRBV19	TRBJ2-7	TGTGCCAGTAGTCCAAAGACAGGTCCGCCCTACGAGCAGTACTTC	CASSPKTGPPYEQYF
.	.	TRBV29-1	TRBJ1-2	TGCAGCGTTGTCACGGTGAACTATGGCTACACCTTC	CSVVTVNYGYTF
TRBD1	.	TRBV19	TRBJ1-5	TGTGCCAGTAGGAGTTTGTCCCAATCACGCTCAGGGGGCCGGAGGTTTTCTAATCAGCCCCAGCATTTT	CASRSLSQSRSGGRRFSNQPQHF
TRBD2	.	TRBV13	TRBJ2-5	TGTGCCAGCAGCTTCCCCTTGGCGGGGGGAAAAGAGACCCAGTACTTC	CASSFPLAGGKETQYF
.	once	TRBV27	TRBJ1-5	TGTGCCAGCAGACCCCTTGGGACATTGGGCAATCAGCCCCAGCATTTT	CASRPLGTLGNQPQHF
.	.	TRBV5-4	TRBJ2-7	TGTGCCAGCAGCTTGGGGGTAGCGGTGGCCTACGAGCAGTACTTC	CASSLGVAVAYEQYF
TRBD1	.	TRBV28	TRBJ1-1	TGTGCCAGCAGTCCAGGTCGGGGACAGGGTAGGGTAGCTTTCTTT	CASSPGRGQGRVAFF
TRBD2	.	TRBV27	TRBJ2-2	TGTGCCAGCAGTCTGGTTTCGGCGGGGGCCGGGGAGCTGTTTTTT	CASSLVSAGAGELFF
.	.	TRBV5-4	TRBJ2-1	TGTGCCAGCAGCATGAGCTCCTACAATGAGCAGTTCTTC	CASSMSSYNEQFF
TRBD2	.	TRBV7-2	TRBJ2-1	TGTGCCAGCAGCTTCCCCCAGGGGAGCGGGAGGGCCTTTGGCAATGAGCAGTTCTTC	CASSFPQGSGRAFGNEQFF
TRBD2	.	TRBV27	TRBJ2-7	TGTGCCAGCAGTCAACTAGCGGGTTTCGCCGAGCAGTACTTC	CASSQLAGFAEQYF
TRBD2	.	TRBV24-1	TRBJ2-7	TGTGCCACCAGTGATACCCTAGCGGGAGTGGGCGAGCAGTACTTC	CATSDTLAGVGEQYF
TRBD1	.	TRBV7-6	TRBJ2-1	TGTGCCAGCAGCTCGACAGGGGGCTTGTGGGATGAGCAGTTCTTC	CASSSTGGLWDEQFF
.	.	TRBV28	TRBJ1-6	TGTGCCATTAAACAGACTAACCCCTTCGATTCACCCCTCCACTTT	CAIKQTNPFDSPLHF
.	.	TRBV6-4	TRBJ2-7	TGTGCCAGCAGTCCTACAGGCTCCTACGAGCAGTACTTC	CASSPTGSYEQYF
.	.	TRBV27	TRBJ1-2	TGTGCCAGCAGTCGGGGGGGTGCGAACTATGGCTACACCTTC	CASSRGGANYGYTF
TRBD2	.	TRBV6-2/TRBV6-3	TRBJ2-1	TGTGCCAGCAGTTACGAAGGGGAGGGGCAGTTCTTC	CASSYEGEGQFF
TRBD1	.	TRBV25-1	TRBJ2-7	TGTGCCAGCAGGAGACAGGGGGCCTACGAGCAGTACTTC	CASRRQGAYEQYF
.	.	TRBV5-4	TRBJ2-4	TGTGCCAGCAGCTACCCGGGGGGAGGGGGGAACATTCAGTACTTC	CASSYPGGGGNIQYF
.	.	TRBV4-1	TRBJ2-3	TGCGCCAGCAGCCAAGGACTGCTAGCGCCCACAGATACGCAGTATTTT	CASSQGLLAPTDTQYF
TRBD2	.	TRBV10-3	TRBJ2-7	TGTGCCATCAGTGTGGGAGGGCTCACCTACGAGCAGTACTTC	CAISVGGLTYEQYF
.	many	TRBV30	TRBJ1-6	TGTGCCTGGAGTCCTAGCTCCTATAATTCACCCCTCCACTTT	CAWSPSSYNSPLHF
.	.	TRBV28	TRBJ2-1	TGTGCCAGCACCCCGGTGTTACGGGGTGTATCGGAGAATGAGCAGTTCTTC	CASTPVLRGVSENEQFF
TRBD2	.	TRBV19	TRBJ2-3	TGTGCCAGTAGTCCCCAAGCGGGGGGGCCCGTAGATACGCAGTATTTT	CASSPQAGGPVDTQYF
TRBD2	.	TRBV24-1	TRBJ2-1	TGTGCCACCAGTTCTACGGGACTAGCGGGCTACAATGAGCAGTTCTTC	CATSSTGLAGYNEQFF
.	.	TRBV7-2	TRBJ2-3	TGTGCCAGCAGCTTAGGGGAGCTCCTCGGTGTGTATTTT	CASSLGELLGVYF
.	.	TRBV7-2	TRBJ2-6	TGTGCCAGCAGCTTAGCAAGGGGCGCTGGGGCCAACGTCCTGACTTTC	CASSLARGAGANVLTF
.	.	TRBV30	TRBJ2-3	TGTGCCTGGAGTGTGTTTGGGGGCAAAGATACGCAGTATTTT	CAWSVFGGKDTQYF
TRBD2	.	TRBV27	TRBJ2-2	TGTGCCAGCAGCATGCCCTTGGGAGCGGGGGGGCCCACCGGGGAGCTGTTTTTT	CASSMPLGAGGPTGELFF
TRBD2	.	TRBV4-3	TRBJ2-1	TGCGCCAGCAGCCAAGCACTAGCGCTAAACAATGAGCAGTTCTTC	CASSQALALNNEQFF
.	.	TRBV12-3/TRBV12-4	TRBJ2-5	TGTGCCAGCAGCTACGGGGGAGAAGAGACCCAGTACTTC	CASSYGGEETQYF
.	.	TRBV5-1	TRBJ1-1	TGCGCCAGCAGCTTGATTTTTAGGGGCAGGATGGGCAACAACACTGAAGCTTTCTTT	CASSLIFRGRMGNNTEAFF
TRBD2	once	TRBV28	TRBJ2-7	TGTGCCAGCAGCGCGGGAGGCTCGGGTGGTGAGCAGTACTTC	CASSAGGSGGEQYF
TRBD1	.	TRBV6-1	TRBJ1-2	TGTGCCAGCAGTGAAACCAGGGACAGCCCTTGGGGCTACACCTTC	CASSETRDSPWGYTF
.	few	TRBV7-2	TRBJ1-3	TGTGCCAGCAGCTCGGGGGACCCAGCCTCTGGAAACACCATATATTTT	CASSSGDPASGNTIYF
.	once	TRBV11-2	TRBJ1-1	TGTGCCAGCAGGACTATCGTCTCGGGGACTGAAGCTTTCTTT	CASRTIVSGTEAFF
.	.	TRBV7-9	TRBJ2-7	TGTGCCAGCAGTGAGACAGTTCTCGGGAGCGACGAGCAGTACTTC	CASSETVLGSDEQYF
.	.	TRBV7-2	TRBJ2-2	TGTGCCAGCAGCCAACGACGGGGTAGAATCGGCACCGGGGAGCTGTTTTTT	CASSQRRGRIGTGELFF
TRBD1	.	TRBV19	TRBJ1-1	TGTGCCAGTAGTCTCCGGACAGGGTGGGCTGAAGCTTTCTTT	CASSLRTGWAEAFF
TRBD1	.	TRBV6-5	TRBJ2-7	TGTGCCAGCCACATTTCCAGGGGGAGCTCCTACGAGCAGTACTTC	CASHISRGSSYEQYF
.	few	TRBV25-1	TRBJ1-6	TGTGCCAGCAGTGGGGGACTGACGAGCTCCTATAATTCACCCCTCCACTTT	CASSGGLTSSYNSPLHF
.	few	TRBV20-1	TRBJ1-5	TGCAGTGCTAGTCTGCAGGCTAATCAGCCCCAGCATTTT	CSASLQANQPQHF
TRBD1	.	TRBV23-1	TRBJ1-1	TGCGCCAGCAGTCTCCCCGAGGGTTACAGGGGGCGCCATGAAAAGAACACTGAAGCTTTCTTT	CASSLPEGYRGRHEKNTEAFF
.	.	TRBV3-1/TRBV3-2	TRBJ1-4	TGTGCCAGCAGCCAAGATTGGGGGGGGGAAAAACTGTTTTTT	CASSQDWGGEKLFF
.	.	TRBV5-6	TRBJ2-7	TGTGCCAGCGGACCTCGGGAGCGCCCTACTTACGAGCAGTACTTC	CASGPRERPTYEQYF
.	few	TRBV7-2	TRBJ2-7	TGTGCCAGCAGCTTCTTTTCCTACGAGCAGTACTTC	CASSFFSYEQYF
.	.	TRBV5-1	TRBJ2-5	TGCGCCAGCAGCTCTTACAGGAATTCAGAGACCCAGTACTTC	CASSSYRNSETQYF
TRBD1	once	TRBV7-3	TRBJ1-6	TGTGCCAGCAGCCCGGGACAGGTGAATTCACCCCTCCACTTT	CASSPGQVNSPLHF
TRBD1	.	TRBV24-1	TRBJ1-5	TGTGCCACCAGTGGGGACAGGGTCAATCAGCCCCAGCATTTT	CATSGDRVNQPQHF